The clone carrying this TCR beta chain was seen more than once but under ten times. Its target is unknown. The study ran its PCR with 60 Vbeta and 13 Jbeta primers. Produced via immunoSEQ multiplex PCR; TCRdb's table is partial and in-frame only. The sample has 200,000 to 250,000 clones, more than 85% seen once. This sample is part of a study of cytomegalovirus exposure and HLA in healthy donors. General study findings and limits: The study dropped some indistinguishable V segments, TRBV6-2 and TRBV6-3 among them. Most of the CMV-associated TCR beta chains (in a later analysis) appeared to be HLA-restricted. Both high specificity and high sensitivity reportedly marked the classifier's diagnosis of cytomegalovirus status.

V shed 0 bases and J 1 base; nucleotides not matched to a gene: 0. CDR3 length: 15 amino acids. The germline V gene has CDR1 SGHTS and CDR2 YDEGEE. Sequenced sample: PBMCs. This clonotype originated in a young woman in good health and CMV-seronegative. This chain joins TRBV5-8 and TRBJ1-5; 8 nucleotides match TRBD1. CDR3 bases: TGTGCCAGCAGCTTGGGGACAGGGAGCAATCAGCCCCAGCATTTT. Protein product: CASSLGTGSNQPQHF. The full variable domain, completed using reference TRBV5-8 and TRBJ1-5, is EAGVTQSPTHLIKTRGQQATLRCSPISGHTSVYWYQQALGLGLQFLLWYDEGEERNRGNFPPRFSGRQFPNYSSELNVNALELEDSALYLCASSLGTGSNQPQHFGDGTRLSIL.